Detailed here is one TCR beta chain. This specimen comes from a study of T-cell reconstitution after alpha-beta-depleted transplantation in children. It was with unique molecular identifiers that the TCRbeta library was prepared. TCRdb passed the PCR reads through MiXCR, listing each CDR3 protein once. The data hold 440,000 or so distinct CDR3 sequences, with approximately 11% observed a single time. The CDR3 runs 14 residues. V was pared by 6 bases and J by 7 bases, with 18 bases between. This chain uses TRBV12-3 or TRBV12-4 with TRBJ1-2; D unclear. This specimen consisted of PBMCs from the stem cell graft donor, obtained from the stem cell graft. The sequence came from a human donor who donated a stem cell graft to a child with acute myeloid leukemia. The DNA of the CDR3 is TGTGCCAGCAGCCGCGCCGGCGGACTGAGTGGCTACACCTTC. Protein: CASSRAGGLSGYTF.